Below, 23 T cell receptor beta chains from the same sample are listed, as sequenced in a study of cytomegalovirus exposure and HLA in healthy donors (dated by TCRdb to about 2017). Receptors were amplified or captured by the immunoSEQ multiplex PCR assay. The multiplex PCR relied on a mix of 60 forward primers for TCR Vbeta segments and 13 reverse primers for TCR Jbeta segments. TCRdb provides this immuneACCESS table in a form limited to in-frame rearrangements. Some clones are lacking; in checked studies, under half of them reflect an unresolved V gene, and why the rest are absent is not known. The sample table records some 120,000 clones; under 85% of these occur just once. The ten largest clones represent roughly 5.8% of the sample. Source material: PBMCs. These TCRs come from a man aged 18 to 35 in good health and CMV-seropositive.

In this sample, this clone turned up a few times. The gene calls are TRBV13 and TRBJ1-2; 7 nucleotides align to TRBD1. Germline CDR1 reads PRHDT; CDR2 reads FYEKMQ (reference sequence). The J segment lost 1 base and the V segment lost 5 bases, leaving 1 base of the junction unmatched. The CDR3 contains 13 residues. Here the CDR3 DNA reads TGTGCCAGCAGCGACAGGGATAACTATGGCTACACCTTC. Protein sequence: CASSDRDNYGYTF.

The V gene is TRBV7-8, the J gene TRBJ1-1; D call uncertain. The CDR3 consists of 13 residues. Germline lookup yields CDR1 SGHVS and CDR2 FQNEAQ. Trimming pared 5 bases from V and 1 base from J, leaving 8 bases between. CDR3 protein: CASSQDWNTEAFF. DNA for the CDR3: TGTGCCAGCAGCCAGGACTGGAACACTGAAGCTTTCTTT. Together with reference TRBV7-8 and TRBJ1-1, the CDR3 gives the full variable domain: GAGVSQSPRYKVAKRGQDVALRCDPISGHVSLFWYQQALGQGPEFLTYFQNEAQLDKSGLPSDRFFAERPEGSVSTLKIQRTQQEDSAVYLCASSQDWNTEAFFGQGTRLTVV.

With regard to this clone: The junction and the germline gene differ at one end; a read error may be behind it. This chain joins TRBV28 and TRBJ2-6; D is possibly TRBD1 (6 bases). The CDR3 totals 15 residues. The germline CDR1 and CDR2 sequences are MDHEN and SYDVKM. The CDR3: CASSRDTSGANGLTF. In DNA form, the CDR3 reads TGTGCCAGCAGTCGGGACACCTCTGGGGCCAACGGCCTGACTTTC.

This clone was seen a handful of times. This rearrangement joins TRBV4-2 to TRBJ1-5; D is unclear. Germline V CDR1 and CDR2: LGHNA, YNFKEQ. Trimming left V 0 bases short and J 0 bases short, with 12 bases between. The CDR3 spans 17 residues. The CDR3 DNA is TGTGCCAGCAGCCAAGATGTTCGCCGGTATAGCAATCAGCCCCAGCATTTT. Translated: CASSQDVRRYSNQPQHF.

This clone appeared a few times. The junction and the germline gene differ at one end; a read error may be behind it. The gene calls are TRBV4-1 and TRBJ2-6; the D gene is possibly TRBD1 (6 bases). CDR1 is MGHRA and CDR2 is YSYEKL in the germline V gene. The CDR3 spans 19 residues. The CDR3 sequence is CASSRVFGQLLSGANGLTF. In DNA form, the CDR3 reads TGCGCCAGCAGCCGAGTTTTCGGACAGCTGCTCTCTGGGGCCAACGGCCTGACTTTC.

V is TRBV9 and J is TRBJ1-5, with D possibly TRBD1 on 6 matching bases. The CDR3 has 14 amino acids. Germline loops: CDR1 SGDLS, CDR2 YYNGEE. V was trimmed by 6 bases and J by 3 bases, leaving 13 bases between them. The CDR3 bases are TGTGCCAGCACGCAAGGACAGAACAATCAGCCCCAGCATTTT. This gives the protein CASTQGQNNQPQHF.

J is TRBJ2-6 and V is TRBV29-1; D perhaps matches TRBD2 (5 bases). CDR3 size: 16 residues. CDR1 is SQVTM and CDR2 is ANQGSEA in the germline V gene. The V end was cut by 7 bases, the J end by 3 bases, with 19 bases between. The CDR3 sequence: CSAVFVEGSGANVLTF. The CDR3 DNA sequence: TGCAGCGCCGTATTTGTCGAGGGAAGTGGGGCCAACGTCCTGACTTTC.

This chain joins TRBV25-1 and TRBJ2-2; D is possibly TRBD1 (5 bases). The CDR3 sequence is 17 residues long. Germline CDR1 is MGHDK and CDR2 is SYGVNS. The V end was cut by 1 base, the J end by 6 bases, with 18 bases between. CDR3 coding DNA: TGTGCCAGCAGTGAATTTGAGGCAGGGTGGTCCGCCGGGGAGCTGTTTTTT. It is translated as CASSEFEAGWSAGELFF.

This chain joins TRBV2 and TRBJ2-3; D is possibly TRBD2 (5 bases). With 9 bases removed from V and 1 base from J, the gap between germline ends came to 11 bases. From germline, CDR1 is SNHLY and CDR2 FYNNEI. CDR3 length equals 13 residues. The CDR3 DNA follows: TGTGCCAGATCGGGGAGCGGCACAGATACGCAGTATTTT. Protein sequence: CARSGSGTDTQYF.

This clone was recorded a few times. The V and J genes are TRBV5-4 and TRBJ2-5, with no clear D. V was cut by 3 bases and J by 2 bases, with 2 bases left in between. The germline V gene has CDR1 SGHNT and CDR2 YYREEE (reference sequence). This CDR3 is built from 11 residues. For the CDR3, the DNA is TGTGCCAGCAGCTCTCAAGAGACCCAGTACTTC. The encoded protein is CASSSQETQYF.

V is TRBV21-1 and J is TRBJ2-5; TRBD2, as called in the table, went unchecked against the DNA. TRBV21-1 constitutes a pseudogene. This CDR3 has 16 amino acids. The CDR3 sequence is CASSKQTSGEVETQYF. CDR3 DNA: TGTGCCAGCAGCAAACAAACTAGCGGGGAGGTCGAGACCCAGTACTTC.

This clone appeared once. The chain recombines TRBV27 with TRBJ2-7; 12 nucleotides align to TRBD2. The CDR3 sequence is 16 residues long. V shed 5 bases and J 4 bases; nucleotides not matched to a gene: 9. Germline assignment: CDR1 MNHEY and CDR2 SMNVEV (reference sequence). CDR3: CASSRPMTSGSYEQYF. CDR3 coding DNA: TGTGCCAGCAGTCGACCCATGACTAGCGGGAGTTACGAGCAGTACTTC.

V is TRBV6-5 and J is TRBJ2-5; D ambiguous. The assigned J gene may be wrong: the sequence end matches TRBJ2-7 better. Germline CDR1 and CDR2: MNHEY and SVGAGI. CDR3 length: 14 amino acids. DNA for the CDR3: TGTGCCAGCAGTTACTCCTCCAGGTCCTACGAGCAGTACTTC. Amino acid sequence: CASSYSSRSYEQYF.

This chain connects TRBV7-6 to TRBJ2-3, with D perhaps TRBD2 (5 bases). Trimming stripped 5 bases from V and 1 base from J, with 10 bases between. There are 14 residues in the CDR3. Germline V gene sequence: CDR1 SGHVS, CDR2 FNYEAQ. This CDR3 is CASSPAGGTDTQYF. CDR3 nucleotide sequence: TGTGCCAGCAGCCCCGCCGGGGGCACAGATACGCAGTATTTT. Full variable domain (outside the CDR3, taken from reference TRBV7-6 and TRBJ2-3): GAGVSQSPRYKVTKRGQDVALRCDPISGHVSLYWYRQALGQGPEFLTYFNYEAQQDKSGLPNDRFSAERPEGSISTLTIQRTEQRDSAMYRCASSPAGGTDTQYFGPGTRLTVL.

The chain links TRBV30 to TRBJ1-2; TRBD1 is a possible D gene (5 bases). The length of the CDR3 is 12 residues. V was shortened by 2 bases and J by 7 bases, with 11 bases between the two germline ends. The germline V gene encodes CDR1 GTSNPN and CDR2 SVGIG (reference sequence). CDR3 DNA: TGTGCCTGGAGTCGGGGGTTTAGTGGCTACACCTTC. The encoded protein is CAWSRGFSGYTF.

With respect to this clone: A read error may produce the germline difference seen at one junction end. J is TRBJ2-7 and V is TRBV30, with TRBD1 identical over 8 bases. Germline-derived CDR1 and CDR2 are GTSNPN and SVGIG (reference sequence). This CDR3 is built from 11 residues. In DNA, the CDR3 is TGTGCCTGGGTGGACAGGGTGTATCCTCTCTTC. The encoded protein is CAWVDRVYPLF.

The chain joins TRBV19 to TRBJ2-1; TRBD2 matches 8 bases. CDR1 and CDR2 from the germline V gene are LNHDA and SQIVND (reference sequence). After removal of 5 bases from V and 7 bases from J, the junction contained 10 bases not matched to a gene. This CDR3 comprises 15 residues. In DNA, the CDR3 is TGTGCCAGTAGTTCCCCGGGAGGGGGGGTTAATGAGCAGTTCTTC. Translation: CASSSPGGGVNEQFF. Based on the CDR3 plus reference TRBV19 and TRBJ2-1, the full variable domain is DGGITQSPKYLFRKEGQNVTLSCEQNLNHDAMYWYRQDPGQGLRLIYYSQIVNDFQKGDIAEGYSVSREKKESFPLTVTSAQKNPTAFYLCASSSPGGGVNEQFFGPGTRLTVL.

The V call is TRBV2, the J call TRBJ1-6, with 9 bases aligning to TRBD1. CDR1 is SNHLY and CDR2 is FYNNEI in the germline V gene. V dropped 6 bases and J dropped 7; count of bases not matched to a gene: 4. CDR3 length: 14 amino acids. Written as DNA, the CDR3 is TGTGCCAGCAGCGGACAGGGGAACAATTCACCCCTCCACTTT. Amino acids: CASSGQGNNSPLHF.

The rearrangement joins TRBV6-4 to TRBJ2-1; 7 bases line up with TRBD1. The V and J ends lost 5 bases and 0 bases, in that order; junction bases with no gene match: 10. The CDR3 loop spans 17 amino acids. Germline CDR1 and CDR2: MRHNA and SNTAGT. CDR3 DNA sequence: TGTGCCAGCAGTAGGGACAGCACACACAGCTCCTACAATGAGCAGTTCTTC. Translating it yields CASSRDSTHSSYNEQFF.

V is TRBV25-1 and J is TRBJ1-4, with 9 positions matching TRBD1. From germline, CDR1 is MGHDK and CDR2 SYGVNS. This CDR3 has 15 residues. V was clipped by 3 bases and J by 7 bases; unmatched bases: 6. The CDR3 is CASSDRDRAFEKLFF. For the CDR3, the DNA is TGTGCCAGCAGTGACCGGGACAGGGCTTTTGAAAAACTGTTTTTT.

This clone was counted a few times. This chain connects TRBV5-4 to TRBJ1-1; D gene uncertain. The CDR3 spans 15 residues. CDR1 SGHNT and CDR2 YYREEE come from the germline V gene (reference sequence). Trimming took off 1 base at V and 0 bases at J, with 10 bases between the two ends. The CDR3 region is CASSLKLPMNTEAFF. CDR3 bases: TGTGCCAGCAGCTTGAAGCTACCCATGAACACTGAAGCTTTCTTT.

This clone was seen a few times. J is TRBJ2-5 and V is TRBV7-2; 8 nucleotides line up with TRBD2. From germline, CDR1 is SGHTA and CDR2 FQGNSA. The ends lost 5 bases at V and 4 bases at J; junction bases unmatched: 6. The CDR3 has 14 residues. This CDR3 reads CASSRAGTRETQYF. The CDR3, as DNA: TGTGCCAGCAGCCGAGCCGGGACTAGAGAGACCCAGTACTTC.

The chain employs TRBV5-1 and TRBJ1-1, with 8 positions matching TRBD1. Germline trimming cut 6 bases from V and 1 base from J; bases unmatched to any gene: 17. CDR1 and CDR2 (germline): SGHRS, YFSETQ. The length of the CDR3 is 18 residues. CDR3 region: CASTPGAGGANGNTEAFF. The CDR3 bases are TGCGCCAGCACACCCGGAGCAGGGGGCGCGAATGGGAACACTGAAGCTTTCTTT.